This T cell receptor beta chain was documented in a study of T cells in Graves' hyperthyroidism and ophthalmopathy. Study observations and caveats: A model of 13 V-J features distinguished ophthalmopathy from stable hyperthyroidism.

Amplification of TCR beta CDR3 regions was performed using RNA transcripts as template. TCR CDR3 regions were first amplified by RT-PCR with HTBI primers. TCRdb itself ran the multiplex PCR reads through MiXCR, one entry per CDR3 protein. The sample has roughly 96,000 distinct CDR3 sequences, just over 50% seen once. The germline V gene has CDR1 ENHRY and CDR2 SYGVKD. V was pared by 8 bases and J by 7 bases, with 20 bases between. CDR3 length: 14 amino acids. Patients were excluded because of uncontrolled infection, other autoimmune disease, pregnancy or lactation. On the basis of clinical symptoms, serum thyroxine and TRAb, thyroid ultrasound and orbital computed tomography, diagnoses were made. This clonotype has more than one count but fewer than ten. What it binds is not known.

The clonotype comes from a woman between 35 and 50 years old with Graves' hyperthyroidism. The rearrangement links TRBV10-3 to TRBJ2-5; D unclear. Sequenced: blood. In nucleotides, the CDR3 is TGTGCCATCTGCGATCCTACACGCGCCGGGACCCAGTACTTC. Protein: CAICDPTRAGTQYF.